Presented here are 25 T cell receptor beta chains from one specimen sequenced in a study of blood T cell repertoires in COVID-19. TCRdb's copy holds only in-frame clones and misses some; the assay was immunoSEQ multiplex PCR. Here the sample spans about 430,000 clones, 75% to 90% being singletons. Sequenced input: PBMCs or T cells enriched from blood (not recorded which). The source of these receptors is a young man who had recovered from COVID-19.

There are a few counts of this clone. The V and J genes are TRBV12-3 or TRBV12-4 and TRBJ2-5; D unclear. The V end was cut by 3 bases, the J end by 5 bases, with 4 bases between. This CDR3 comprises 11 residues. DNA of the CDR3: TGTGCCAGCAGTTTCGGGGAGACCCAGTACTTC. Translated: CASSFGETQYF.

This rearrangement joins TRBV3-1 (or the pseudogene TRBV3-2) to TRBJ1-3, with D uncertain. CDR3 length equals 14 residues. Trimming pared 4 bases from V and 0 bases from J, leaving 7 bases between. Per the germline V gene, CDR1 is LGHDT and CDR2 is YNNKEL (reference sequence). In DNA form, the CDR3 reads TGTGCCAGCAGCCCCGTGAGCTCTGGAAACACCATATATTTT. Translated, it gives CASSPVSSGNTIYF.

The J gene is TRBJ2-7, the V gene TRBV9, with no clear D. V lost 2 bases and J lost 1, with 10 bases in between. The CDR3 is 14 amino acids. Germline V gene data show CDR1 as SGDLS and CDR2 as YYNGEE. The CDR3 DNA follows: TGTGCCAGCAGCGTTGACACGGTTTCCTACGAGCAGTACTTC. Protein: CASSVDTVSYEQYF.

Concerning this clone: The same CDR3 is also encoded by other DNA sequences in this sample. The chain is built from TRBV27 and TRBJ1-6; a possible D gene is TRBD1 (6 bases). CDR1 and CDR2 (germline): MNHEY, SMNVEV (reference sequence). The CDR3 totals 15 residues. V lost 0 bases to trimming and J lost 7 bases, with 10 bases between them. CDR3 sequence: CASSLSSGVNSPLHF. Here the CDR3 DNA reads TGTGCCAGCAGTTTATCTTCAGGGGTGAATTCACCCCTCCACTTT.

The chain employs TRBV11-2 and TRBJ2-7, with D uncertain. CDR1 SGHAT and CDR2 FQNNGV come from the germline V gene. The CDR3 runs 11 residues. V lost 5 bases and J lost 6, with 8 bases in between. CDR3 nucleotides: TGTGCCAGCAGCAACGGCGGCGAGCAGTACTTC. Protein sequence: CASSNGGEQYF.

This chain links TRBV9 with TRBJ1-5, with a weak D call TRBD1 (5 bases). V lost 1 base and J lost 4, with 12 bases in between. CDR1 is SGDLS and CDR2 is YYNGEE in the germline V gene. The CDR3 totals 15 residues. Here the CDR3 reads CASSVLPGSNQPQHF. CDR3 nucleotides: TGTGCCAGCAGCGTATTGCCAGGGTCGAATCAGCCCCAGCATTTT.

The J gene is TRBJ2-2, the V gene TRBV24-1, with D perhaps matching TRBD1 (5 bases). Germline CDR1 and CDR2: KGHDR and SFDVKD. Trimming shortened V by 5 bases and J by 5 bases, and 14 bases separated the two germline ends. CDR3 length equals 15 residues. Here the CDR3 reads CATSGWGRDTGELFF. CDR3 DNA: TGTGCCACCAGTGGCTGGGGCCGAGATACCGGGGAGCTGTTTTTT.

The chain is built from TRBV25-1 and TRBJ1-1, with D unresolved. Germline V gene data show CDR1 as MGHDK and CDR2 as SYGVNS. Trimming removed 0 bases from V and 10 bases from J, with 12 bases in between. The length of the CDR3 is 13 residues. DNA of the CDR3: TGTGCCAGCAGTGAATACGGAGCGGTGGGAGCTTTCTTT. Translating it yields CASSEYGAVGAFF. The full variable domain, with the rest looked up from reference TRBV25-1 and TRBJ1-1, is EADIYQTPRYLVIGTGKKITLECSQTMGHDKMYWYQQDPGMELHLIHYSYGVNSTEKGDLSSESTVSRIRTEHFPLTLESARPSHTSQYLCASSEYGAVGAFFGQGTRLTVV.

This chain uses TRBV2 with TRBJ1-5; D not resolved. With 7 bases removed from V and 2 bases from J, the gap between germline ends came to 12 bases. The CDR3 runs to 14 residues. Germline V gives CDR1 SNHLY, CDR2 FYNNEI. CDR3 bases: TGTGCCAGCATGGTAAAGGGAGGCAATCAGCCCCAGCATTTT. This encodes CASMVKGGNQPQHF.

The chain carries TRBV7-9 and TRBJ2-7; a weak D match, TRBD1 (5 bases). There are 13 residues in the CDR3. Trimming removed 3 bases at V and 5 bases at J, with 11 bases between. Germline CDR1 reads SEHNR; CDR2 reads FQNEAQ (reference sequence). CDR3 in amino acids: CASSLDTQDEQYF. The CDR3 nucleotides are TGTGCCAGCAGCTTGGACACTCAGGACGAGCAGTACTTC.

The J gene is TRBJ1-5, the V gene TRBV25-1; tentatively, D is TRBD1 (6 bases). Per germline, CDR1 MGHDK and CDR2 SYGVNS. Trimming pared 4 bases from V and 4 bases from J, leaving 14 bases between. The CDR3 runs 15 residues. This chain's CDR3 is CASSGTGSPNQPQHF. For the CDR3, the DNA is TGTGCCAGCAGTGGTACAGGGAGCCCTAATCAGCCCCAGCATTTT.

The chain recombines TRBV9 with TRBJ2-2; 7 nucleotides agree with TRBD1. The V gene's germline CDR1 is SGDLS and CDR2 YYNGEE. This CDR3 region has 14 residues. V lost 4 bases and J lost 5; bases outside the gene matches: 5. Here the CDR3 DNA reads TGTGCCAGCAGCCTACAGGGGCGGACCGGGGAGCTGTTTTTT. As protein: CASSLQGRTGELFF.

CDR3 DNA sequence: TGTGCCAGCAGCCAAGATTCAACAGCAACCTACGAGCAGTACTTC. Protein product: CASSQDSTATYEQYF. The chain links TRBV3-1 (or the pseudogene TRBV3-2) to TRBJ2-7; D gene unclear. Between the trimmed V and J ends, which lost 0 bases and 2 bases, there was a span of 11 bases. Germline CDR1 reads LGHDT; CDR2 reads YNNKEL (reference sequence). This CDR3 is 15 amino acids long.

The V call is TRBV3-1 (or the pseudogene TRBV3-2), the J call TRBJ2-1; 15 nucleotides line up with TRBD2. From germline, CDR1 is LGHDT and CDR2 YNNKEL (reference sequence). CDR3 length equals 17 residues. J gave up 2 bases and V 8 bases, and 7 bases lay outside the gene matches. CDR3 nucleotide sequence: TGTGCCAGCGATCCGGGACTAGCGGGAGGCCCCTACAATGAGCAGTTCTTC. It encodes CASDPGLAGGPYNEQFF.

The chain employs TRBV2 and TRBJ1-4; D ambiguous. Trimming shortened V by 6 bases and J by 3 bases, and 11 bases separated the two germline ends. CDR1 and CDR2 from the germline V gene are SNHLY and FYNNEI. The CDR3 has 14 amino acids. CDR3 sequence reads: CASSDGRANEKLFF. DNA for the CDR3: TGTGCCAGCAGCGACGGGAGGGCTAATGAAAAACTGTTTTTT.

V and J are TRBV18 and TRBJ1-2; D is perhaps TRBD1 (5 bases). Trimming stripped 6 bases from V and 3 bases from J, with 20 bases between. In germline, CDR1 is KGHSH, CDR2 LQKENI. The CDR3 has 16 residues. The CDR3 nucleotides read TGTGCCAGCTCCCCCACGGGAGTCCTAGGGGACTATGGCTACACCTTC. Encoded protein: CASSPTGVLGDYGYTF.

The J gene is TRBJ1-4, the V gene TRBV2; a possible D gene is TRBD1 (6 bases). CDR3 length: 13 amino acids. V was trimmed by 6 bases and J by 8 bases, leaving 13 bases between them. The germline CDR1 and CDR2 sequences are SNHLY and FYNNEI. The CDR3: CASSAGAGEKLFF. CDR3 DNA sequence: TGTGCCAGCAGCGCGGGGGCAGGGGAAAAACTGTTTTTT.

This clone was picked up one time. V and J are TRBV11-2 and TRBJ1-4; tentatively, D is TRBD1 (5 bases). The V end lost 5 bases, the J end lost 12 bases, and 13 bases lay between the germline ends. Germline V lookup: CDR1 SGHAT, CDR2 FQNNGV. This CDR3 has 12 residues. The CDR3 loop reads CASSPDPRELFF. In nucleotides, the CDR3 is TGTGCCAGCAGCCCGGACCCCAGGGAACTGTTTTTT.

The chain joins TRBV3-1 (or the pseudogene TRBV3-2) to TRBJ2-7; 13 nucleotides line up with TRBD2. J gave up 4 bases and V 4 bases, and 7 bases lay outside the gene matches. The CDR3 covers 16 residues. Germline CDR1 reads LGHDT; CDR2 reads YNNKEL (reference sequence). The CDR3 sequence is CASSRTGTSGIYEQYF. In nucleotides, the CDR3 is TGTGCCAGCAGCCGAACCGGGACTAGCGGGATTTACGAGCAGTACTTC.

This sequence joins TRBV3-1 (or the pseudogene TRBV3-2) and TRBJ1-4; 9 nucleotides line up with TRBD1. Germline loops: CDR1 LGHDT, CDR2 YNNKEL (reference sequence). The V and J ends lost 1 base and 13 bases, in that order; junction bases with no gene match: 1. The CDR3 length is 12 residues. In DNA form, the CDR3 reads TGTGCCAGCAGCCAAGGACAGGGGGGACTGTTTTTT. Encoded protein: CASSQGQGGLFF.

V and J are TRBV7-9 and TRBJ1-4, with D possibly matching TRBD1 (5 bases). Trimming removed 5 bases from V and 6 bases from J, with 13 bases in between. Germline V CDR1 and CDR2: SEHNR, FQNEAQ (reference sequence). The length of the CDR3 is 14 residues. CDR3 protein: CASSPGDSDEKLFF. CDR3 in DNA: TGTGCCAGCAGCCCCGGGGACTCGGATGAAAAACTGTTTTTT.

This chain uses TRBV28 with TRBJ1-1; no definite D call. The CDR3 runs 13 residues. V was shortened by 7 bases and J by 7 bases, with 16 bases between the two germline ends. CDR1 is MDHEN and CDR2 is SYDVKM in the germline V gene. Here the CDR3 reads CASTQGGGGEAFF. In DNA, the CDR3 is TGTGCCAGCACCCAAGGAGGAGGCGGTGAAGCTTTCTTT.

Here the CDR3 reads CASSFPGQGTEAFF. CDR3 nucleotide sequence: TGTGCCAGCAGCTTCCCAGGGCAGGGCACTGAAGCTTTCTTT. This chain connects TRBV13 to TRBJ1-1; D is perhaps TRBD1 (5 bases). CDR1 PRHDT and CDR2 FYEKMQ come from the germline V gene (reference sequence). Trimming cost V 3 bases and J 4 bases, with 12 bases left between them. CDR3 length: 14 amino acids.

The chain combines TRBV5-8 with TRBJ1-3; no firm D call. Germline loops: CDR1 SGHTS, CDR2 YDEGEE. The CDR3 spans 16 residues. V was pared by 3 bases and J by 0 bases, with 13 bases between. The CDR3 sequence is CASSSGLARSGNTIYF. CDR3 nucleotides: TGTGCCAGCAGCTCCGGACTGGCGCGCTCTGGAAACACCATATATTTT.

The chain employs TRBV19 and TRBJ2-5; D perhaps matches TRBD2 (6 bases). V dropped 1 base and J dropped 2 bases, with 14 bases sitting between them. The CDR3 contains 16 residues. Germline assignment: CDR1 LNHDA and CDR2 SQIVND (reference sequence). CDR3 protein: CASSIGRGAGQETQYF. The CDR3 nucleotides are TGTGCCAGTAGTATAGGGCGGGGCGCTGGTCAAGAGACCCAGTACTTC. The entire variable domain, with the rest obtained from reference TRBV19 and TRBJ2-5, is as follows: DGGITQSPKYLFRKEGQNVTLSCEQNLNHDAMYWYRQDPGQGLRLIYYSQIVNDFQKGDIAEGYSVSREKKESFPLTVTSAQKNPTAFYLCASSIGRGAGQETQYFGPGTRLLVL.